The following is a TCR beta chain sequence with its context. Its target is not known. This may be a read error: a much more frequent sequence differs by one nucleotide. The read finishes 3 residues shy of the CDR3 end, and the germline J gene is used to complete it. These data belong to a study of T cell clonality in common variable immunodeficiency. Points from the study as a whole: CVID subjects had higher TCRbeta clonality than healthy controls, most marked in about a third. Fewer TCRbeta clones were shared among CVID subjects than controls. Fewer deletions and N-nucleotide insertions were reportedly seen in common variable immunodeficiency TCR beta sequences. What drives increased CVID clonality needs T cell subpopulation sequencing.

Measured with immunoSEQ multiplex PCR; TCRdb has only the in-frame clones, and not every one. In total the sample includes some 43,000 clones, none of them seen once. The CDR3 extends over 14 amino acids. Per germline, CDR1 SGHRS and CDR2 YFSETQ. This sequence joins TRBV5-1 and TRBJ2-5, with 8 bases that match TRBD1. This clonotype was sampled from a person between 18 and 70 years old in good health. The specimen was peripheral blood mononuclear cells. The CDR3 reads CASSIDRGTDTQYF. The CDR3 bases that were read are TGCGCCAGCAGCATTGACAGGGGCACAGATACC.